The rows below give T cell receptor beta chains drawn from one sample of a study of shared clonotypes between healthy human individuals. The data were produced by immunoSEQ multiplex PCR, yet TCRdb's version contains in-frame clones alone and is incomplete. The data show 1.5 million to 1.9 million clones, 95% to 99% seen once. The sequencing input was naive CD4+ T cells sorted from blood. The receptors were sampled from a man aged 30 to 45 in good health. Each CDR3 is given with its conserved first and last residue. A D gene is named only where the DNA matches it firmly.

v_gene	j_gene	d_gene	CDR3aa	CDR3nt
TRBV4-3	TRBJ2-3	NA	CASSQVLADSDTQYF	TGCGCCAGCAGCCAAGTCTTAGCGGATTCAGATACGCAGTATTTT
TRBV29-1	TRBJ1-5	TRBD1	CSVAAGGGGNQPQHF	TGCAGCGTGGCCGCAGGGGGAGGTGGCAATCAGCCCCAGCATTTT
TRBV10-1	TRBJ2-2	NA	CARPPGGLAPGSCFF	NA
TRBV5-4	TRBJ2-7	NA	CASSSPVVGPYEQYF	TGTGCCAGCAGCTCCCCAGTTGTGGGACCCTACGAGCAGTACTTC
TRBV29-1	TRBJ2-7	TRBD2	CSVGLAGGREQYF	TGCAGCGTTGGACTAGCGGGAGGGCGCGAGCAGTACTTC
TRBV5-6	TRBJ2-1	TRBD2	CASSFRTSGVHNEQFF	TGTGCCAGCAGCTTTAGGACTAGCGGAGTACACAATGAGCAGTTCTTC
TRBV6-1	TRBJ2-1	TRBD2	CASSAGGPLNEQFF	TGTGCCAGTTCAGCGGGAGGGCCTCTCAATGAGCAGTTCTTC
TRBV6-1	TRBJ2-7	NA	CASSVQGSSYEQYF	TGTGCCAGCAGTGTCCAGGGTTCATCTTACGAGCAGTACTTC
TRBV9	TRBJ2-7	NA	CASSGSGFPYEQYF	TGTGCCAGCAGCGGAAGCGGGTTTCCCTACGAGCAGTACTTC
TRBV7-9	TRBJ2-7	NA	CASSFTGRTYEQYF	TGTGCCAGCAGCTTTACCGGGAGAACCTACGAGCAGTACTTC
TRBV11-2	TRBJ1-2	NA	CASSLDRGSYGYTF	TGTGCCAGCAGCTTAGATCGGGGTAGCTATGGCTACACCTTC
TRBV4-3	TRBJ2-3	NA	CASSQDHVIADTQYF	TGCGCCAGCAGCCAGGACCACGTAATCGCAGATACGCAGTATTTT
TRBV4-1	TRBJ2-2	NA	CASSQGTAGLPNTGELFF	TGCGCCAGCAGCCAAGGGACAGCGGGACTACCGAACACCGGGGAGCTGTTTTTT
TRBV7-9	TRBJ1-1	TRBD1	CASSPRQGRLNTEAFF	TGTGCCAGCAGCCCCCGACAGGGTCGGTTGAACACTGAAGCTTTCTTT
TRBV7-2	TRBJ1-1	NA	CASSLGWGANTEAFF	TGTGCCAGCAGCTTAGGTTGGGGGGCTAACACTGAAGCTTTCTTT
TRBV6-1	TRBJ1-3	NA	CASSDGLLWGNTIYF	TGTGCCAGCAGTGACGGACTGTTGTGGGGAAACACCATATATTTT
TRBV7-8	TRBJ1-2	TRBD1	CASSFRQGSNYGYTF	TGTGCCAGCAGCTTCCGACAGGGGAGTAACTATGGCTACACCTTC
TRBV29-1	TRBJ1-1	NA	CSVERQMNTEAFF	TGCAGCGTTGAACGCCAGATGAACACTGAAGCTTTCTTT
TRBV10-3	TRBJ2-5	TRBD2	CATEASISGRAPGLETQYF	TGTGCCACCGAGGCATCAATCTCCGGGAGGGCCCCCGGTTTAGAGACCCAGTACTTC
TRBV18	TRBJ2-5	NA	CASSPPGAQTQYF	TGTGCCAGCTCACCACCCGGAGCGCAGACCCAGTACTTC